This record concerns one T cell receptor beta chain sequence. These data come from a study of blood T cell repertoires in COVID-19. Study information: In each case, the material was cDNA or gDNA derived from T cells, B-cell-depleted T cells, or PBMCs.

The assay was immunoSEQ multiplex PCR, and TCRdb's table has in-frame clones only and misses some. The sample contains under 400,000 clones, roughly nine tenths of which appear only once. CDR3 size: 15 residues. After removal of 1 base from V and 6 bases from J, the junction contained 8 bases not matched to a gene. Germline CDR1 and CDR2: LGHDT and YNNKEL (reference sequence). Enrolment of Seattle patients took place during active infection, and they were followed longitudinally. This chain joins TRBV3-1 (or the pseudogene TRBV3-2) and TRBJ1-1; 7 bases are shared with TRBD1. The sequencing input was peripheral blood. This TCR was sampled from an older woman with COVID-19, enrolled during active disease. CDR3 DNA sequence: TGTGCCAGCAGCCAAGCGACAGGGCCCAGCGCTGAAGCTTTCTTT. Translating it yields CASSQATGPSAEAFF.